A single sample gave rise to the 24 T cell receptor beta chains below, sequenced in a study of blood T cells in healthy people across ages. PCR was performed a second time for roughly 7 to 11 cycles using a sample-barcoded 5' primer and a J-beta primer mix. TCRdb re-analysed the 5' RACE reads in MiXCR, keeping a single row per CDR3 protein. The table shows over 1,200,000 distinct CDR3 sequences, with 59% occurring only once. The sample consisted of blood. The receptors were gathered from a man younger than 30 in good health.

The table lists this clonotype with a few counts. The rearrangement links TRBV7-2 to TRBJ2-5; TRBD1 is a possible D gene (6 bases). The V end lost 3 bases, the J end lost 0 bases, and 17 bases lay between the germline ends. Germline V gene data show CDR1 as SGHTA and CDR2 as FQGNSA. This CDR3 is 17 amino acids long. The CDR3, as DNA: TGTGCCAGCAGCTTCCTAGGACAGCACGAGTACCAAGAGACCCAGTACTTC. Translated, it gives CASSFLGQHEYQETQYF.

J is TRBJ1-1 and V is TRBV7-9; no definite D call. The germline CDR1 and CDR2 sequences are SEHNR and FQNEAQ (reference sequence). The length of the CDR3 is 13 residues. Trimming left V 4 bases short and J 0 bases short, with 6 bases between. CDR3 DNA: TGTGCCAGCAGCTATGATGTGAACACTGAAGCTTTCTTT. It yields the protein CASSYDVNTEAFF.

This clonotype has just one count. This rearrangement joins TRBV6-6 to TRBJ2-1, with TRBD1 as a possible D gene (5 bases). Trimming pared 0 bases from V and 8 bases from J, leaving 14 bases between. The CDR3 has 15 residues. The V gene's germline CDR1 is MNHNY and CDR2 SVGAGI (reference sequence). Here the CDR3 reads CASSYSQGRWDEQFF. In DNA form, the CDR3 reads TGTGCCAGCAGTTACTCGCAGGGTCGGTGGGATGAGCAGTTCTTC.

V is TRBV29-1 and J is TRBJ2-5; 8 bases agree with TRBD2. The V and J ends lost 4 bases and 5 bases, in that order; junction bases with no gene match: 6. Germline-derived CDR1 and CDR2 are SQVTM and ANQGSEA. The CDR3 loop spans 13 amino acids. The CDR3 reads CSVAAGDGETQYF. In DNA, the CDR3 is TGCAGCGTTGCAGCGGGGGACGGGGAGACCCAGTACTTC.

The chain combines TRBV5-1 with TRBJ2-4; D possibly matches TRBD1 or TRBD2 (5 bases each). The CDR3 sequence is 13 residues long. Germline CDR1 SGHRS, CDR2 YFSETQ. V was shortened by 2 bases and J by 13 bases, with 16 bases between the two germline ends. CDR3 DNA: TGCGCCAGCAGCTTCCGGGACCGTGCGTGGCAGTACTTC. Amino acids: CASSFRDRAWQYF.

This clonotype has just a few counts. The genes are TRBV29-1 and TRBJ1-4, with D possibly being TRBD1 (5 bases). The CDR3 contains 13 residues. The germline V gene encodes CDR1 SQVTM and CDR2 ANQGSEA. Between the trimmed V and J ends, which lost 6 bases and 6 bases, there was a span of 14 bases. The CDR3 DNA reads TGCAGCGTGGATGGGGGAGGGGATGAAAAACTGTTTTTT. Protein product: CSVDGGGDEKLFF.

This clonotype was counted between two and nine times. The V and J genes are TRBV12-3 or TRBV12-4 and TRBJ2-7, with D perhaps TRBD1 (6 bases). V lost 7 bases and J lost 0, with 13 bases in between. The CDR3 covers 14 residues. The CDR3 nucleotides read TGTGCCAGCACCCAGGACAGCCCCTCCTACGAGCAGTACTTC. This gives the protein CASTQDSPSYEQYF.

The sample holds one count of this clonotype. The genes are TRBV4-1 and TRBJ1-3; no clear D gene. V was trimmed by 4 bases and J by 0 bases, leaving 25 bases between them. The CDR3 is made up of 20 amino acids. Germline loops: CDR1 MGHRA, CDR2 YSYEKL. As DNA, the CDR3 is TGCGCCAGCAGCCGGTCTGGGCGGGTCCCAGGCGTCCTCTCTGGAAACACCATATATTTT. Residues: CASSRSGRVPGVLSGNTIYF.

The sample holds a few counts of this clonotype. The chain combines TRBV28 with TRBJ2-5; 7 nucleotides line up with TRBD2. The germline CDR1 and CDR2 sequences are MDHEN and SYDVKM. The CDR3 is 14 residues long. Trimming cost V 3 bases and J 5 bases; bases outside gene matches: 6. The CDR3, as DNA: TGTGCCAGCAGTTTTCCCGGGACTATGGAGACCCAGTACTTC. It yields the protein CASSFPGTMETQYF.

The chain combines TRBV4-1 with TRBJ2-7, with D perhaps matching TRBD1 or TRBD2 (5 bases each). There are 16 residues in the CDR3. Germline V CDR1 and CDR2: MGHRA, YSYEKL. The germline V and J ends were trimmed by 1 base and 0 bases, with 13 bases remaining between them. The CDR3 loop reads CASSQGVPGPSYEQYF. CDR3 DNA: TGCGCCAGCAGCCAAGGCGTCCCGGGACCCTCCTACGAGCAGTACTTC.

The DNA of the CDR3 is TGTGCCACCAGTGATTTGGTAGGACAGCACTACAATGAGCAGTTCTTC. Translating it yields CATSDLVGQHYNEQFF. The J gene is TRBJ2-1, the V gene TRBV24-1, with D perhaps matching TRBD1 (6 bases). Germline CDR1 and CDR2: KGHDR and SFDVKD. The V gene lost 0 bases and the J gene lost 3 bases, with 11 bases spanning the gap. The CDR3 totals 16 residues.

The chain uses TRBV5-1 and TRBJ2-7; D unresolved. The V gene's germline CDR1 is SGHRS and CDR2 YFSETQ. The ends were cut back, 1 base at V and 5 bases at J, with 7 bases in the middle. This CDR3 region has 12 residues. The CDR3 sequence: CASSLNWDEQYF. The DNA of the CDR3 is TGCGCCAGCAGCTTGAATTGGGACGAGCAGTACTTC.

The chain joins TRBV30 to TRBJ2-1; 8 bases are a match to TRBD1. The CDR3 has 14 amino acids. Germline loops: CDR1 GTSNPN, CDR2 SVGIG (reference sequence). V was clipped by 3 bases and J by 3 bases; unmatched bases: 4. The chain's CDR3 is CAWSPGQGYNEQFF. In nucleotides, the CDR3 is TGTGCCTGGAGCCCCGGACAGGGCTACAATGAGCAGTTCTTC.

This clonotype has just one count. This chain links TRBV6-6 with TRBJ2-6; maybe TRBD2 (5 bases). The CDR3 is made up of 16 amino acids. V was clipped by 10 bases and J by 2 bases, with 18 bases between them. Germline CDR1 and CDR2: MNHNY and SVGAGI (reference sequence). CDR3 amino acids: CATLTLAGAGANVLTF. The CDR3 DNA is TGTGCCACCTTAACCCTTGCCGGGGCTGGGGCCAACGTCCTGACTTTC.

This clonotype was seen a handful of times. This sequence joins TRBV4-3 and TRBJ2-7, with 7 bases lining up with TRBD2. This CDR3 is built from 17 residues. CDR1 is LGHNA and CDR2 is YSLEER in the germline V gene. V was pared by 1 base and J by 1 base, with 10 bases of the junction left unmatched. The CDR3 protein is CASSQGAAGEGSYEQYF. For the CDR3, the DNA is TGCGCCAGCAGCCAAGGCGCGGCGGGAGAAGGGTCCTACGAGCAGTACTTC.

The V call is TRBV14, the J call TRBJ2-1, with 9 nucleotides matching TRBD2. CDR1 is SGHDN and CDR2 is FVKESK in the germline V gene. Trimming at V came to 1 base and at J to 8 bases, leaving 6 bases not matched to a gene. The CDR3 covers 15 residues. The CDR3 DNA follows: TGTGCCAGCAGCCAAGTTGGTAGCGGGAGCTATGAGCAGTTCTTC. This sequence encodes CASSQVGSGSYEQFF.

This clonotype was counted a few times. This chain uses TRBV12-3 or TRBV12-4 with TRBJ2-1, with 12 bases aligning to TRBD2. Trimming took 5 bases from V and 6 from J; bases not matched to a gene: 8. The CDR3 contains 16 residues. The CDR3 sequence: CASSRPPSGRANEQFF. CDR3 bases: TGTGCCAGCAGTCGACCTCCTAGCGGGAGGGCCAATGAGCAGTTCTTC.

The chain links TRBV7-6 to TRBJ2-5, with D perhaps being TRBD1 or TRBD2 (7 bases each). The germline V and J ends were trimmed by 5 bases and 2 bases, with 18 bases remaining between them. This CDR3 is 16 amino acids long. Germline assignment: CDR1 SGHVS and CDR2 FNYEAQ. CDR3 in DNA: TGTGCCAGCAGCCTGACAGGGAGGGTTGGACAAGAGACCCAGTACTTC. This gives the protein CASSLTGRVGQETQYF.

The J gene is TRBJ2-5, the V gene TRBV4-2, with 11 positions matching TRBD2. With V trimmed by 1 base and J by 1 base, 8 bases remained unmatched. Germline CDR1 reads LGHNA; CDR2 reads YNFKEQ. This CDR3 has 18 amino acids. Here the CDR3 DNA reads TGTGCCAGCAGCCAAGCCCGTACCGGGACTAGCGGCCAAGAGACCCAGTACTTC. Translating it yields CASSQARTGTSGQETQYF.

The sample holds a few counts of this clonotype. The J gene is TRBJ2-1, the V gene TRBV28, with TRBD1 identical over 10 bases. Germline V gives CDR1 MDHEN, CDR2 SYDVKM. The CDR3 contains 15 residues. The trim removed 8 bases at V and 8 bases at J, leaving 12 bases unmatched. The CDR3 sequence is CASRILGTGVDEQFF. CDR3 nucleotides: TGTGCCAGCCGGATCCTCGGGACAGGGGTTGATGAGCAGTTCTTC.

This clonotype was counted a few times. The rearrangement links TRBV24-1 to TRBJ1-4; TRBD1 agrees at 11 bases. The ends lost 4 bases at V and 6 bases at J; junction bases unmatched: 6. CDR3 length equals 16 residues. Looked up from germline, CDR1 is KGHDR and CDR2 is SFDVKD. The DNA for the CDR3 is TGTGCCACCAGTGAGGCGGGACAGGGGGGTCATGAAAAACTGTTTTTT. Its translation is CATSEAGQGGHEKLFF.

The J gene is TRBJ1-2, the V gene TRBV12-3 or TRBV12-4; unclear D gene. V gave up 2 bases and J gave up 7 bases, with 5 bases separating them. This CDR3 region has 11 residues. DNA for the CDR3: TGTGCCAGCAGTTTAAGGGTTGGCTACACCTTC. Amino acids: CASSLRVGYTF.

This clonotype was counted a few times. The rearrangement links TRBV5-5 to TRBJ2-5; 7 bases match TRBD2. CDR1 and CDR2 from the germline V gene are SGHKS and YYEKEE (reference sequence). V shed 4 bases, J shed 1 base, and the junction held 4 bases outside the gene matches. This CDR3 contains 14 residues. The CDR3: CASSKSSGQETQYF. Here the CDR3 DNA reads TGTGCCAGCAGCAAATCTAGCGGCCAAGAGACCCAGTACTTC.

The chain is built from TRBV10-3 and TRBJ2-2; tentatively, D is TRBD1 (6 bases). Germline-derived CDR1 and CDR2 are ENHRY and SYGVKD. The CDR3 is made up of 16 amino acids. V was cut by 5 bases and J by 5 bases, with 18 bases left in between. The CDR3 region has the DNA TGTGCCATCAGTCTTAACAGGGCAAGTGTGACCGGGGAGCTGTTTTTT. Translating it yields CAISLNRASVTGELFF.